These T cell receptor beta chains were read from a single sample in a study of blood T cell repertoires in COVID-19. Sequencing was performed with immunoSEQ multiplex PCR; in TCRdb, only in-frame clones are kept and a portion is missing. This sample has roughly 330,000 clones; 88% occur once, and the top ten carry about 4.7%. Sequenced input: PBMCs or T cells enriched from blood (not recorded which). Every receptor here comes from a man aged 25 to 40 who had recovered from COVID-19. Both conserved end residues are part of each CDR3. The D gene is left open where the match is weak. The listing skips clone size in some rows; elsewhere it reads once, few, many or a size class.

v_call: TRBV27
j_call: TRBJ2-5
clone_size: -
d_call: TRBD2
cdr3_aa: CASSLALGLAETQYF
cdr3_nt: TGTGCCAGCAGTTTGGCCCTCGGACTAGCCGAGACCCAGTACTTC

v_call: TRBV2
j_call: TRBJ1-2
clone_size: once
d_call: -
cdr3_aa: CASSEPGNYGYTF
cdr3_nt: TGTGCCAGCAGTGAACCAGGTAACTATGGCTACACCTTC

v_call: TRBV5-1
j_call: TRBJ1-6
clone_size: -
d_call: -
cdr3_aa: CASSLDSNSPLHF
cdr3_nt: TGCGCCAGCAGCTTGGACTCTAATTCACCCCTCCACTTT

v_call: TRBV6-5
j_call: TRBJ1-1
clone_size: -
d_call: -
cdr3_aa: CASRGDELTEAFF
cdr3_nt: TGTGCCAGCCGGGGAGATGAACTGACTGAAGCTTTCTTT

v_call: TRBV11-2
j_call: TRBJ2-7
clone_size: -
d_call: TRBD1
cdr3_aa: CASSQPPGQGEREQYF
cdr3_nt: TGTGCCAGCAGCCAACCGCCCGGACAGGGAGAGCGCGAGCAGTACTTC

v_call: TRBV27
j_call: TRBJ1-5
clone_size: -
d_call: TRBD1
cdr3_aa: CASSHPGQDNSNQPQHF
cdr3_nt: TGTGCCAGCAGTCACCCCGGACAGGACAATAGCAATCAGCCCCAGCATTTT

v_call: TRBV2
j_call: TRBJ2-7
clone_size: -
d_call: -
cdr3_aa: CASSEVRSSNYEQYF
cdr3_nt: TGTGCCAGCAGTGAAGTACGTAGCAGCAACTACGAGCAGTACTTC

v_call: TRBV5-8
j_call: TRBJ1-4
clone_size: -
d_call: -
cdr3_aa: CASSRTGLTNEKLFF
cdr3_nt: TGTGCCAGCAGTCGTACAGGGCTCACTAATGAAAAACTGTTTTTT

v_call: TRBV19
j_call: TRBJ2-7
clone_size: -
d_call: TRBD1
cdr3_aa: CASRDRPSSYEQYF
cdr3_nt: TGTGCCAGCCGGGACAGGCCAAGCTCCTACGAGCAGTACTTC

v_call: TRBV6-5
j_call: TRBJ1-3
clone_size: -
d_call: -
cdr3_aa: CASSPQGGTGNTIYF
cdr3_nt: TGTGCCAGCAGTCCTCAAGGGGGAACTGGAAACACCATATATTTT

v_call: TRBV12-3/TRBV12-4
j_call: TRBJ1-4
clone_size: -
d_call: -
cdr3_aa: CASSFRPREKLFF
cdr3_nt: TGTGCCAGCAGTTTTCGGCCTAGGGAAAAACTGTTTTTT

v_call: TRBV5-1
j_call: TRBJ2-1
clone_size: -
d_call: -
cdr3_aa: CASRSAGQPSSYNEQFF
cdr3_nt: TGCGCCAGCCGTTCTGCGGGGCAGCCGAGCTCCTACAATGAGCAGTTCTTC

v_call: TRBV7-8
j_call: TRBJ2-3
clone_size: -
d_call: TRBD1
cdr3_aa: CASSVLQGNTDTQYF
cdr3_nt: TGTGCCAGCAGCGTATTACAGGGGAACACAGATACGCAGTATTTT